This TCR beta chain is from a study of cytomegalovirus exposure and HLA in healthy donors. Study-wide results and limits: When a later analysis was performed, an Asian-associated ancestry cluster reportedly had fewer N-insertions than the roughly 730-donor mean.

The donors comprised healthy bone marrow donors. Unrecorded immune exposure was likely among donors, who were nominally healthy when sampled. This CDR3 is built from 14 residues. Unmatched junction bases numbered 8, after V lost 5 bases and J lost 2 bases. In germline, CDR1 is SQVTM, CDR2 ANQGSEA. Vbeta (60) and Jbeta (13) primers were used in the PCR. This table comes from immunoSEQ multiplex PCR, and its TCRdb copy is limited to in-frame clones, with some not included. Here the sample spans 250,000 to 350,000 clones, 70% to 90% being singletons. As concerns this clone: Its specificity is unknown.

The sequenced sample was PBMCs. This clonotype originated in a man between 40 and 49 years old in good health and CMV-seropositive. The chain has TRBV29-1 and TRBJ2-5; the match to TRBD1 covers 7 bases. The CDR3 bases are TGCAGCGTTCAAAGAGGGGGCAGGCAAGAGACCCAGTACTTC. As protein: CSVQRGGRQETQYF. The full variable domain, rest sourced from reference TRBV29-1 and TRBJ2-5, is SAVISQKPSRDICQRGTSLTIQCQVDSQVTMMFWYRQQPGQSLTLIATANQGSEATYESGFVIDKFPISRPNLTFSTLTVSNMSPEDSSIYLCSVQRGGRQETQYFGPGTRLLVL.